Sequencing of this TCR beta chain was carried out in a study of PD-1 blockade in classical Hodgkin lymphoma. Overall study findings and caveats: TCR diversity in CD4+, not CD8+, cells rose significantly by C4D1.

Clones were read by immunoSEQ multiplex PCR, and TCRdb kept only the in-frame ones, dropping some. The sample lists tens of thousands of clones; 84% were seen once. On this clone itself: Its antigen is currently unknown.

Germline loops: CDR1 SGHTA, CDR2 FQGNSA. The CDR3 is 15 residues long. J lost 13 bases, V lost 5 bases, and 18 bases had no gene match. Each patient experienced a relapse that followed autologous stem cell transplantation, and brentuximab vedotin exposure varied. Purified CD4+ T cells were obtained from thawed PBMCs through magnetic negative selection. Source: CD4+ T cells from blood, taken at baseline. This rearrangement joins TRBV7-2 to TRBJ2-3, with 7 bases fitting TRBD1. The TCR comes from a human donor with classical Hodgkin lymphoma. Written as DNA, the CDR3 is TGTGCCAGCAGCCATACTTCCGGGACAGATCTCACGAAGTATTTT. This sequence encodes CASSHTSGTDLTKYF.